The rows below give T cell receptor beta chains drawn from one sample of a study of spatial heterogeneity in lung cancer. TCRdb re-analysed the 5' RACE reads in MiXCR, keeping a single row per CDR3 protein. The sample comprises around 89,000 distinct CDR3 sequences, about 12% of which are singletons, and about 38% rests with the top ten. The input for sequencing was PBMCs, taken at surgery. The receptors derive from a male donor with early-stage non-small cell lung cancer. Both conserved end residues are part of each CDR3. D genes are given only for firm matches. Size values are once, few and many counts, or a class for expanded clones, and some rows have none.

V	J	size	D	CDR3	DNA
TRBV6-6	TRBJ1-2	-	TRBD1	CASSERTGGDANYGYTF	TGTGCCAGCAGTGAGCGGACAGGGGGGGATGCTAACTATGGCTACACCTTC
TRBV10-2	TRBJ2-7	few	TRBD1	CASSLTGQGAPYEQYF	TGCGCCAGCAGTCTCACGGGGCAGGGGGCTCCCTACGAGCAGTACTTC
TRBV6-2/TRBV6-3	TRBJ1-1	once	-	CASSYRSGNIEAFF	TGTGCCAGCAGTTACAGGTCGGGGAATATTGAAGCTTTCTTT
TRBV6-2/TRBV6-3	TRBJ2-2	few	TRBD2	CASGGLAGDAGELFF	TGTGCCAGCGGTGGACTAGCGGGAGACGCCGGGGAGCTGTTTTTT
TRBV7-2	TRBJ2-6	few	-	CASSPSAGQAGANVLTF	TGTGCCAGCAGCCCGTCCGCGGGGCAAGCTGGGGCCAACGTCCTGACTTTC
TRBV6-1	TRBJ2-7	-	TRBD2	CASSGQTGGEQYF	TGTGCCAGCAGTGGACAGACGGGGGGCGAGCAGTACTTC
TRBV5-1	TRBJ1-1	-	-	CASSLSPGDLMNTEAFF	TGCGCCAGCAGCTTAAGTCCAGGGGACCTCATGAACACTGAAGCTTTCTTT
TRBV6-2/TRBV6-3	TRBJ2-3	few	-	CASKESTDTQYF	TGTGCCAGCAAAGAGAGCACAGATACGCAGTATTTT
TRBV5-1	TRBJ2-2	many	-	CASSLQGGNTGELFF	TGCGCCAGCAGCTTGCAGGGGGGAAACACCGGGGAGCTGTTTTTT
TRBV5-1	TRBJ2-3	-	-	CASSLALSDTQYF	TGCGCCAGCAGCTTGGCCCTGTCCGATACGCAGTATTTT
TRBV6-5	TRBJ2-6	few	-	CASFPLGGLRAGANVLTF	TGTGCCAGCTTCCCGTTGGGGGGACTTCGGGCTGGGGCCAACGTCCTGACTTTC
TRBV7-3	TRBJ2-1	-	TRBD2	CASSYSSGGYNEQFF	TGTGCCAGCAGCTACTCTAGCGGGGGTTACAATGAGCAGTTCTTC
TRBV3-1	TRBJ1-2	-	-	CASSQQASGYTF	TGTGCCAGCAGCCAGCAGGCTTCCGGCTACACCTTC
TRBV20-1	TRBJ1-2	once	TRBD1	CSARTSSGTGSYGYTF	TGCAGTGCTAGAACGAGTTCCGGGACAGGGAGCTATGGCTACACCTTC
TRBV6-2/TRBV6-3	TRBJ2-1	-	TRBD2	CASIPLAGWDEQFF	TGTGCCAGCATCCCCCTAGCGGGTTGGGATGAGCAGTTCTTC
TRBV4-3	TRBJ2-3	-	-	CASSQDARGTADTQYF	TGCGCCAGCAGCCAAGATGCCCGGGGAACCGCAGATACGCAGTATTTT
TRBV15	TRBJ2-3	few	-	CATSRGKDTQYF	TGTGCCACCAGCAGAGGAAAAGATACGCAGTATTTT
TRBV2	TRBJ1-6	many	-	CASTPDGSSSYNSPLHF	TGTGCCAGTACCCCGGACGGATCCAGCTCCTATAATTCACCCCTCCACTTT
TRBV28	TRBJ2-5	-	-	CASSLRQGIETQYF	TGTGCCAGCAGTTTACGGCAGGGGATAGAGACCCAGTACTTC
TRBV10-3	TRBJ2-7	-	TRBD1	CAISAMMGQGRYEQYF	TGTGCCATCAGTGCAATGATGGGACAGGGCAGGTACGAGCAGTACTTC
TRBV4-3	TRBJ1-3	-	-	CASSLWGEVGNTIYF	TGCGCCAGCAGCCTTTGGGGGGAAGTGGGAAACACCATATATTTT
TRBV12-5	TRBJ2-1	few	TRBD2	CASGFGGGYNEQFF	TGTGCTAGTGGTTTCGGCGGGGGATACAATGAGCAGTTCTTC
TRBV12-3/TRBV12-4	TRBJ2-2	-	-	CASRSSANTGELFF	TGTGCCAGCAGAAGTTCCGCGAACACCGGGGAGCTGTTTTTT
TRBV24-1	TRBJ2-3	-	TRBD1	CATSEPTGTGGTDTQYF	TGTGCCACCAGTGAACCGACCGGGACAGGGGGCACAGATACGCAGTATTTT
TRBV4-3	TRBJ2-6	-	TRBD2	CASSQDLRGRVFSGANVLTF	TGCGCCAGCAGCCAAGATCTACGGGGGAGGGTTTTCTCTGGGGCCAACGTCCTGACTTTC
TRBV5-4	TRBJ2-7	-	TRBD2	CASSVLPGQIWASGRYEQYF	TGTGCCAGCAGTGTACTCCCGGGACAGATCTGGGCTAGCGGGAGGTACGAGCAGTACTTC
TRBV29-1	TRBJ2-1	-	TRBD1	CSVEGGTGLPHNYNEQFF	TGCAGCGTTGAAGGAGGGACAGGGCTCCCCCACAACTACAATGAGCAGTTCTTC
TRBV18	TRBJ2-6	few	TRBD2	CASSPGGGSGANVLTF	TGTGCCAGCTCACCAGGGGGGGGCTCTGGGGCCAACGTCCTGACTTTC
TRBV28	TRBJ2-7	-	-	CASSLAWNEQYF	TGTGCCAGCAGTTTAGCATGGAACGAGCAGTACTTC
TRBV30	TRBJ1-3	once	-	CALGAGHSGNTIYF	TGTGCCCTTGGGGCAGGACACTCTGGAAACACCATATATTTT
TRBV5-5	TRBJ1-1	many	-	CASRGTGDVVGAFF	TGTGCCAGCAGAGGGACGGGGGATGTTGTCGGAGCTTTCTTT
TRBV7-9	TRBJ2-1	-	-	CASSLGGGTHNEQFF	TGTGCCAGCAGCTTGGGAGGGGGGACACACAATGAGCAGTTCTTC
TRBV5-1	TRBJ2-1	-	-	CASNGGGDEQFF	TGCGCCAGCAACGGGGGAGGAGATGAGCAGTTCTTC
TRBV30	TRBJ2-6	-	-	CAWMVGGVGANVLTF	TGTGCCTGGATGGTCGGTGGGGTTGGGGCCAACGTCCTGACTTTC
TRBV3-1	TRBJ1-2	few	-	CASSQLAGRYGYTF	TGTGCCAGCAGCCAGCTGGCAGGGAGGTACGGCTACACCTTC
TRBV7-2	TRBJ1-3	few	-	CASSPQGGSGNTIYF	TGTGCCAGCAGCCCCCAGGGAGGCTCTGGAAACACCATATATTTT
TRBV6-2/TRBV6-3	TRBJ1-5	many	TRBD1	CASSSNPDRGGQPQHF	TGTGCCAGCAGTTCGAACCCGGACAGGGGCGGCCAGCCCCAGCATTTT
TRBV7-9	TRBJ2-7	-	TRBD2	CASSTPRAGSSYEQYF	TGTGCCAGCAGCACCCCGCGAGCGGGGAGCTCCTACGAGCAGTACTTC
TRBV12-3/TRBV12-4	TRBJ2-5	few	TRBD2	CASSSRLAGLSQETQYF	TGTGCCAGCAGTTCCAGACTAGCGGGACTAAGCCAAGAGACCCAGTACTTC
TRBV5-1	TRBJ2-1	few	TRBD2	CASSSGTSGDEQFF	TGCGCCAGCAGTTCCGGGACTAGCGGCGATGAGCAGTTCTTC
TRBV6-6	TRBJ1-5	few	-	CASSYYKGSGANQPQHF	TGTGCCAGCAGTTATTACAAAGGGAGTGGGGCTAATCAGCCCCAGCATTTT
TRBV9	TRBJ2-3	many	TRBD1	CASSFTGGVGLDTQYF	TGTGCCAGCAGCTTCACAGGGGGCGTAGGATTAGATACGCAGTATTTT
TRBV15	TRBJ2-1	-	-	CATSQLAINEQFF	TGTGCCACCAGTCAGCTAGCCATCAATGAGCAGTTCTTC
TRBV6-2/TRBV6-3	TRBJ1-5	many	-	CASSYMASNQPQHF	TGTGCCAGCAGTTACATGGCTTCCAATCAGCCCCAGCATTTT
TRBV10-1	TRBJ2-2	-	TRBD1	CASKGASTGELFF	TGCGCCAGTAAGGGGGCGAGTACCGGGGAGCTGTTTTTT
TRBV5-1	TRBJ2-7	-	TRBD1	CASSLNGQASYEQYF	TGCGCCAGCAGCTTGAACGGACAGGCCTCCTACGAGCAGTACTTC
TRBV6-5	TRBJ1-2	-	TRBD1	CASTAGQVNYGYTF	TGTGCCAGCACAGCGGGACAGGTCAACTATGGCTACACCTTC
TRBV28	TRBJ2-5	-	-	CKGPGKETQYF	TGCAAGGGGCCAGGGAAAGAGACCCAGTACTTC
TRBV7-3	TRBJ2-5	few	-	CASSAENQETQYF	TGTGCCAGCAGCGCGGAGAACCAAGAGACCCAGTACTTC
TRBV20-1	TRBJ1-2	-	TRBD1	CSALTGGAGYTF	TGCAGTGCCCTGACAGGGGGGGCTGGCTACACCTTC
TRBV12-3/TRBV12-4	TRBJ2-7	-	-	CASSRLVGRDEQYF	TGTGCCAGCAGTCGACTAGTAGGTCGGGACGAGCAGTACTTC
TRBV20-1	TRBJ2-7	few	-	CSAREDGDEQYF	TGCAGTGCTAGAGAGGACGGGGACGAGCAGTACTTC
TRBV12-3/TRBV12-4	TRBJ1-5	many	-	CASSLRDSNQPQHF	TGTGCCAGCAGTTTGAGAGATAGCAATCAGCCCCAGCATTTT